Given below is one TCR beta chain in context. Original processing notes: How many nucleated cells were present was estimated from reference gene primer amplification. Libraries were prepared by immunoSEQ multiplex PCR; TCRdb keeps only in-frame clonotypes and omits some of them. That table furnishes V, J and clone size, whereas the DNA furnished D and trimming. The data hold about 42,000 clones, with 76% observed a single time. Unmatched junction bases numbered 3, after V lost 3 bases and J lost 7 bases. CDR1 SGDLS and CDR2 YYNGEE come from the germline V gene. The CDR3 totals 15 residues. These data originate in a study of blood T cell repertoires in COVID-19. Study-wide background: There were acute and convalescent COVID-19 samples, and they came from the United States, Italy and Spain. T cells, B-cell-depleted T cells, or PBMCs provided the cDNA or gDNA that served as material.

Sequencing was done on a sample of peripheral blood. This rearrangement joins TRBV9 to TRBJ2-1; 14 nucleotides match TRBD2. This sequence was found in a man aged 65 to 79 with active or convalescent COVID-19. The CDR3 DNA reads as TGTGCCAGCAGCGCTAGACTAGCGGGGGGGAATGAGCAGTTCTTC. This sequence encodes CASSARLAGGNEQFF.